The 18 T cell receptor beta chains below come from one sample, sequenced in a study of shared clonotypes between healthy human individuals. Profiling relied on immunoSEQ multiplex PCR, and the TCRdb table lists in-frame clones only, not all of them. The profile shows around 1,900,000 clones, over 85% of them singletons. CD45RO-negative, CCR7-positively selected cells formed the naive CD8 fraction, excluding terminally differentiated effector memory CD45RA+ cells. The sample was naive CD8+ T cells from PBMCs. Receptors originate from a man aged 18 to 29 in good health. Some clones in this sample may be carry-over from other donors' samples.

The chain joins TRBV7-8 to TRBJ2-4, with 7 bases aligning to TRBD2. The germline CDR1 and CDR2 sequences are SGHVS and FQNEAQ. Losses at the gene ends were 2 bases for V and 8 bases for J; bases not matched to a gene: 9. CDR3 length equals 15 residues. The DNA for the CDR3 is TGTGCCAGCAGCTTAAATGGCCCGGGGGGAGACATTCAGTACTTC. It yields the protein CASSLNGPGGDIQYF.

This clone appeared once. V is TRBV5-1 and J is TRBJ1-1; D gene unclear. V lost 0 bases to trimming and J lost 1 base, with 13 bases between them. The V gene's germline CDR1 is SGHRS and CDR2 YFSETQ. The CDR3 covers 16 residues. CDR3 residues: CASSLEAAAGNTEAFF. The CDR3 DNA sequence: TGCGCCAGCAGCTTGGAAGCAGCCGCCGGGAACACTGAAGCTTTCTTT.

This rearrangement joins TRBV29-1 to TRBJ1-2; TRBD1 aligns across 10 bases. The junction had 18 bases not matched to a gene; V was cut back by 2 bases and J by 3 bases. CDR1 is SQVTM and CDR2 is ANQGSEA in the germline V gene. This CDR3 is built from 19 residues. CDR3 protein: CSVERLYGQGVSSYYGYTF. The CDR3 DNA sequence: TGCAGCGTTGAACGCCTTTACGGACAGGGGGTCTCCTCCTACTATGGCTACACCTTC.

The chain employs TRBV11-3 and TRBJ2-7; the match to TRBD1 covers 10 bases. Germline CDR1 and CDR2: SGHNT and YENEEA. CDR3 length equals 13 residues. V trimming: 5 bases; J trimming: 7 bases; junction bases outside the gene matches: 5. CDR3 DNA: TGTGCCAGCAGCGCGGACAGGGGGAGGGAGCAGTACTTC. Its protein product is CASSADRGREQYF.

J is TRBJ2-4 and V is TRBV9; D might be TRBD1 or TRBD2, each matching 5 bases. CDR1 and CDR2 (germline): SGDLS, YYNGEE. The V gene lost 4 bases and the J gene lost 11 bases, with 19 bases spanning the gap. The CDR3 extends over 14 amino acids. The CDR3 loop is CASSPNMREGVQYF. CDR3 sequence (DNA): TGTGCCAGCAGCCCCAATATGAGGGAAGGGGTTCAGTACTTC.

The rearrangement joins TRBV5-1 to TRBJ2-3, with 12 bases fitting TRBD1. Germline CDR1 is SGHRS and CDR2 is YFSETQ. This CDR3 spans 16 amino acids. After removal of 4 bases from V and 3 bases from J, the junction contained 6 bases not matched to a gene. CDR3 loop: CASSARDRGRTDTQYF. The CDR3 DNA reads as TGCGCCAGCAGCGCCCGGGACAGGGGGCGAACAGATACGCAGTATTTT.

The rearrangement links TRBV28 to TRBJ1-1, with TRBD1 matching 7 bases. Per germline, CDR1 MDHEN and CDR2 SYDVKM. Trimming cost V 5 bases and J 0 bases; bases outside gene matches: 9. This CDR3 comprises 16 residues. The CDR3 region has the DNA TGTGCCAGCAGTAAGAGGGGGCCGTTGATGAACACTGAAGCTTTCTTT. Encoded protein: CASSKRGPLMNTEAFF.

The chain couples TRBV7-9 to TRBJ2-7, with TRBD2 matching 8 bases. The CDR3 has 11 residues. Germline CDR1 SEHNR, CDR2 FQNEAQ (reference sequence). The V gene end was trimmed by 6 bases and the J gene end by 7 bases; junction bases not matched to a gene: 2. The CDR3 spells CASSIAGEQYF. CDR3 DNA sequence: TGTGCCAGCAGTATAGCGGGAGAGCAGTACTTC.

The chain is built from TRBV6-1 and TRBJ2-7; a weak D match, TRBD1 (6 bases). CDR3 size: 14 residues. Between the trimmed V and J ends, which lost 2 bases and 3 bases, there was a span of 11 bases. Germline loops: CDR1 MNHNS, CDR2 SASEGT. CDR3 loop: CASSESTGFYEQYF. CDR3 sequence (DNA): TGTGCCAGCAGTGAATCGACAGGATTCTACGAGCAGTACTTC.

The CDR3 DNA is TGTGCCAGCAGCTTTATGGGCCGGGAGGGCCGGAGAGAGACCCAGTACTTC. Translated, it gives CASSFMGREGRRETQYF. V usage is TRBV5-4 and J usage is TRBJ2-5; 8 bases fit TRBD2. The CDR3 length is 17 residues. Germline loops: CDR1 SGHNT, CDR2 YYREEE (reference sequence). J gave up 4 bases and V 2 bases, and 13 bases lay outside the gene matches.

This chain joins TRBV7-6 and TRBJ2-1; D is possibly TRBD2 (5 bases). The ends were cut back, 1 base at V and 10 bases at J, with 11 bases in the middle. In germline, CDR1 is SGHVS, CDR2 FNYEAQ. CDR3 length equals 13 residues. DNA for the CDR3: TGTGCCAGCAGCTTAGAAATTCCGGGGGAGCAGTTCTTC. Translated, it gives CASSLEIPGEQFF.

This chain links TRBV12-5 with TRBJ1-2; D not certain. The V end lost 6 bases, the J end lost 6 bases, and 20 bases lay between the germline ends. Germline V gene lookup returns CDR1 LGHNT and CDR2 FRNRAP. The CDR3 has 15 residues. CDR3 amino acids: CASGPPGLPGNGYTF. CDR3 DNA: TGTGCTAGTGGCCCACCGGGATTGCCGGGCAATGGCTACACCTTC.

CDR3 residues: CASSVEAARDTEAFF. The CDR3 region has the DNA TGTGCCAGCAGCGTAGAGGCGGCCCGCGACACTGAAGCTTTCTTT. The chain has TRBV9 and TRBJ1-1; D gene uncertain. Trimming pared 0 bases from V and 3 bases from J, leaving 12 bases between. CDR3 length: 15 amino acids. Germline-derived CDR1 and CDR2 are SGDLS and YYNGEE.

The CDR3 sequence is CASSLRTDSTDTQYF. CDR3 nucleotides: TGTGCCAGCAGCTTACGGACAGATTCCACAGATACGCAGTATTTT. The chain joins TRBV7-9 to TRBJ2-3; TRBD1 might be the D (6 bases). CDR3 length: 15 amino acids. CDR1 is SEHNR, CDR2 FQNEAQ, per germline (reference sequence). Trimming cost V 2 bases and J 2 bases, with 11 bases left between them.

V is TRBV9 and J is TRBJ1-1, with 7 bases that match TRBD1. Trimming took 3 bases from V and 5 from J; bases not matched to a gene: 7. This CDR3 contains 14 residues. Germline lookup yields CDR1 SGDLS and CDR2 YYNGEE. CDR3 protein: CASSGRQGGTEAFF. The CDR3 bases are TGTGCCAGCAGCGGAAGACAGGGAGGTACTGAAGCTTTCTTT.

The rearrangement links TRBV19 to TRBJ2-7, with TRBD1 as a possible D gene (5 bases). CDR3 length: 13 residues. Trimming removed 5 bases from V and 4 bases from J, with 12 bases in between. CDR1 LNHDA and CDR2 SQIVND come from the germline V gene (reference sequence). CDR3 amino acids: CASSGATVYEQYF. The CDR3 DNA reads as TGTGCCAGTAGTGGGGCGACAGTATACGAGCAGTACTTC.

Concerning this clone itself: Distinct nucleotide sequences in the sample also encode this CDR3. This rearrangement joins TRBV15 to TRBJ2-7, with no clear D. The CDR3 is made up of 15 amino acids. Germline loops: CDR1 LNHNV, CDR2 YYDKDF (reference sequence). V gave up 2 bases and J gave up 6 bases, with 17 bases separating them. The CDR3 nucleotides are TGTGCCACCAGCAGAAATCCAACCCAGACGGGCGAGCAGTACTTC. Its translation is CATSRNPTQTGEQYF.

The chain links TRBV9 to TRBJ2-3, with 7 bases fitting TRBD2. Losses at the gene ends were 4 bases for V and 5 bases for J; bases not matched to a gene: 7. This CDR3 spans 14 amino acids. Germline assignment: CDR1 SGDLS and CDR2 YYNGEE. The CDR3 coding sequence is TGTGCCAGCAGCCCCTTTGGGGGGGGAGATACGCAGTATTTT. The encoded protein is CASSPFGGGDTQYF.